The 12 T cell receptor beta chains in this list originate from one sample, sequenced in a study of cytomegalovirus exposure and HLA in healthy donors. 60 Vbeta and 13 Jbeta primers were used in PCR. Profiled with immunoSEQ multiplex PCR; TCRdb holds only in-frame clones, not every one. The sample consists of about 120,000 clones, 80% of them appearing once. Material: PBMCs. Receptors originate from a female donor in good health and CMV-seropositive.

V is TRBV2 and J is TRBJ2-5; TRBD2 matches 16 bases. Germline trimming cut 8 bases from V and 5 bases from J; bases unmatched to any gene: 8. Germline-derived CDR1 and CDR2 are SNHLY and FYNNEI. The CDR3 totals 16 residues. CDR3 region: CASGGTSGGAGETQYF. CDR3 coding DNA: TGTGCCAGCGGTGGGACTAGCGGGGGGGCCGGGGAGACCCAGTACTTC.

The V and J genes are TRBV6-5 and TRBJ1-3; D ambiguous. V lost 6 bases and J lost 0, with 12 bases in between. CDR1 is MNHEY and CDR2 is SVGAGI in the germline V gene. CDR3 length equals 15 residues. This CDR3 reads CASSNSGFSGNTIYF. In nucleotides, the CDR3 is TGTGCCAGCAGCAACAGCGGGTTCTCTGGAAACACCATATATTTT.

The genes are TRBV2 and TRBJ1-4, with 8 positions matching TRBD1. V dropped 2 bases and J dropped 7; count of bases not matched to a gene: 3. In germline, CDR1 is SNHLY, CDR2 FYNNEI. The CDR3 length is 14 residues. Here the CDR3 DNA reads TGTGCCAGCAGTGAACAGGGGGCAAGTGAAAAACTGTTTTTT. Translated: CASSEQGASEKLFF.

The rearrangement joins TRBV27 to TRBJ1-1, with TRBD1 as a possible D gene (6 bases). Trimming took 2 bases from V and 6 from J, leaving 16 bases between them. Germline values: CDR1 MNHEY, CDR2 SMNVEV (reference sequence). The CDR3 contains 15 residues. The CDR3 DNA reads TGTGCCAGCAGTTTAAGGCCAGGGGTGGCGGCTGAAGCTTTCTTT. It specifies CASSLRPGVAAEAFF.

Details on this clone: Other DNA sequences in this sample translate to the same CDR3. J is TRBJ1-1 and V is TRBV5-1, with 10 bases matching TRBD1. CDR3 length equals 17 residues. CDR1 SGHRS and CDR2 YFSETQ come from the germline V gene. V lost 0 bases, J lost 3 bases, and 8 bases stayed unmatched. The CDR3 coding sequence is TGCGCCAGCAGCTTGGCCGGGAGGGACAGGGGCGACACTGAAGCTTTCTTT. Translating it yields CASSLAGRDRGDTEAFF. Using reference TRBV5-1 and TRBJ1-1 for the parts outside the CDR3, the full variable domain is KAGVTQTPRYLIKTRGQQVTLSCSPISGHRSVSWYQQTPGQGLQFLFEYFSETQRNKGNFPGRFSGRQFSNSRSEMNVSTLELGDSALYLCASSLAGRDRGDTEAFFGQGTRLTVV.

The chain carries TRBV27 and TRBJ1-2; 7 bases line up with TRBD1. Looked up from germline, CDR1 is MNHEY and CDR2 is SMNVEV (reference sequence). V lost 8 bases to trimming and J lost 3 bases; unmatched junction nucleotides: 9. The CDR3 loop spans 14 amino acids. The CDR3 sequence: CASPLGRGDYGYTF. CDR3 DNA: TGTGCCAGCCCCTTGGGCAGGGGGGACTATGGCTACACCTTC.

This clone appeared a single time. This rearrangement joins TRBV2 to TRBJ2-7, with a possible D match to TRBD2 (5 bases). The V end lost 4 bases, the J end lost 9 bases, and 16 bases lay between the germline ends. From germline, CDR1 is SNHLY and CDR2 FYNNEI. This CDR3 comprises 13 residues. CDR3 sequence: CASSVSPRVGQYF. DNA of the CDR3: TGTGCCAGCAGTGTGTCACCGAGGGTCGGGCAGTACTTC. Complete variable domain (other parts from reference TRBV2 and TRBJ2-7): EPEVTQTPSHQVTQMGQEVILRCVPISNHLYFYWYRQILGQKVEFLVSFYNNEISEKSEIFDDQFSVERPDGSNFTLKIRSTKLEDSAMYFCASSVSPRVGQYFGPGTRLTVT.

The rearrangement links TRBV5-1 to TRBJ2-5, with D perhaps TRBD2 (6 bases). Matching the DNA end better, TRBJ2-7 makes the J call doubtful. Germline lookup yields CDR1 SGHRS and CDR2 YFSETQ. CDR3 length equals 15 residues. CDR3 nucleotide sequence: TGCGCCAGCAGCTTGGGTACGGGGGTTAGGTACGAGCAGTACTTC. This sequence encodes CASSLGTGVRYEQYF.

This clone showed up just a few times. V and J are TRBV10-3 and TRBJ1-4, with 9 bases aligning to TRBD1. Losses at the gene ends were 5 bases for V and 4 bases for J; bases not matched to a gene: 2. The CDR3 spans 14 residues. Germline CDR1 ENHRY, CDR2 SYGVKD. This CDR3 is CAISRGQGNEKLFF. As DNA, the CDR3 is TGTGCCATCAGTAGGGGACAGGGTAATGAAAAACTGTTTTTT.

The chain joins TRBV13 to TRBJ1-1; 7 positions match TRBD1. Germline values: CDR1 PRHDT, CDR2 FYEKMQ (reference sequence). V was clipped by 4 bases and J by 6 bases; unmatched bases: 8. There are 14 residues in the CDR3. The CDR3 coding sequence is TGTGCCAGCAGCTGGGGACAGTGGAGGGCTGAAGCTTTCTTT. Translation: CASSWGQWRAEAFF.

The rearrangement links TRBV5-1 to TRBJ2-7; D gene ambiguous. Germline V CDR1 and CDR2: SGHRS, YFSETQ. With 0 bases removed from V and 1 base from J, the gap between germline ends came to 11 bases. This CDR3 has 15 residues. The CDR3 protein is CASSLALSGSYEQYF. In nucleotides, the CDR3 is TGCGCCAGCAGCTTGGCCCTCAGTGGTTCCTACGAGCAGTACTTC.

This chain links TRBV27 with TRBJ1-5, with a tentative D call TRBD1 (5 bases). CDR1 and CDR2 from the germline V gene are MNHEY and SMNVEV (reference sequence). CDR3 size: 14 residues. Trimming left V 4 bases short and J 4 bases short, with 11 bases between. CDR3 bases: TGTGCCAGCAGTTATACAGGCAAAAATCAGCCCCAGCATTTT. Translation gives CASSYTGKNQPQHF.